This T cell receptor (beta chain) was profiled in a study of OX40 agonist ivuxolimab in advanced cancers. Generated by immunoSEQ multiplex PCR, the TCRdb table keeps only in-frame clones and is missing some. The profile shows about 110,000 clones, over 85% of them singletons. V was pared by 4 bases and J by 5 bases, with 18 bases between. This CDR3 has 15 residues. From germline, CDR1 is SGDLS and CDR2 YYNGEE. The sequences come from CD4+ or CD8+ T cells sorted from blood, collected in a trial of the OX40 agonist ivuxolimab. The genes are TRBV9 and TRBJ2-5; TRBD1 or TRBD2 may be the D gene (6 bases each). This TCR was sampled from an adult with an advanced solid tumor such as melanoma, head and neck, liver or kidney cancer. The CDR3 sequence is CASSSLLGGRETQYF. For the CDR3, the DNA is TGTGCCAGCAGCTCCCTGCTGGGGGGCAGGGAGACCCAGTACTTC. Supplemented by reference TRBV9 and TRBJ2-5, the full variable domain reads DSGVTQTPKHLITATGQRVTLRCSPRSGDLSVYWYQQSLDQGLQFLIQYYNGEERAKGNILERFSAQQFPDLHSELNLSSLELGDSALYFCASSSLLGGRETQYFGPGTRLLVL.